This TCR beta chain was captured by sequencing in a study of cytomegalovirus exposure and HLA in healthy donors. Background on the study: Among the approximately 410 genotyped donors, 81% were placed in the Caucasian-associated ancestry cluster. Findings and caveats of the study: Through in vitro validation, a few CMV-associated chains were shown to be specific for CMV antigens.

PCR primers comprised 60 Vbeta and 13 Jbeta primers. Sequenced by immunoSEQ multiplex PCR; TCRdb stores in-frame clones only, minus some. The repertoire holds 100,000 to 150,000 clones, with around 72% as singletons. On this clone: What it binds is not known.

Trimming left V 2 bases short and J 1 base short, with 10 bases between. CDR1 is MNHEY, CDR2 SMNVEV, per germline (reference sequence). The CDR3 is 15 amino acids. The sequenced sample consisted of PBMCs. V usage is TRBV27 and J usage is TRBJ2-3; D perhaps matches TRBD2 (7 bases). The origin of this receptor is a middle-aged man in good health and CMV-seropositive. The CDR3 sequence is CASSLRGARTDTQYF. DNA of the CDR3: TGTGCCAGCAGTTTACGGGGGGCCCGCACAGATACGCAGTATTTT.